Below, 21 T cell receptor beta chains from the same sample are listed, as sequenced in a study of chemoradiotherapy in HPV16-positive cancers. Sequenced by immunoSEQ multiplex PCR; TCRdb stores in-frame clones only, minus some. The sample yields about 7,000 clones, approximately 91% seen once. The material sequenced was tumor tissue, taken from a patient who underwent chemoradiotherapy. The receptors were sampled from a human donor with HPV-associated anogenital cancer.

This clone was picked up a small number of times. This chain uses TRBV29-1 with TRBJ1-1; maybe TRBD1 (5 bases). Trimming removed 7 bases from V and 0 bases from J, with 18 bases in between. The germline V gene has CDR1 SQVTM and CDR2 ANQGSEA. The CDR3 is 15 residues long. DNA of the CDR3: TGCAGCGGAGCCCCAGGGTGGGGAATGAACACTGAAGCTTTCTTT. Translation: CSGAPGWGMNTEAFF.

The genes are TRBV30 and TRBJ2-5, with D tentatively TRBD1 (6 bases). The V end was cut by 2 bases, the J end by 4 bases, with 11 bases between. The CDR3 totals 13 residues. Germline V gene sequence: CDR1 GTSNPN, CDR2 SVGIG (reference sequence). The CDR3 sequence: CAWSLGGRETQYF. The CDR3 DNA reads TGTGCCTGGAGTCTAGGGGGTAGAGAGACCCAGTACTTC.

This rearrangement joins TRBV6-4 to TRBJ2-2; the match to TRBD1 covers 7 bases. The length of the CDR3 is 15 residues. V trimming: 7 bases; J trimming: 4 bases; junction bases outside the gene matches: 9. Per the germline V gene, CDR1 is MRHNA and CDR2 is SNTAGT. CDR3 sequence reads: CASKQQGSVTGELFF. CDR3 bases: TGTGCCAGCAAACAACAGGGGAGTGTCACCGGGGAGCTGTTTTTT.

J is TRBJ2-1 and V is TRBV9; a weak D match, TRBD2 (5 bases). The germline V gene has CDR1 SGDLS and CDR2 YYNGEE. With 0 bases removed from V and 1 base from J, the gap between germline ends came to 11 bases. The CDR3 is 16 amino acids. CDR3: CASSVVGRGSYNEQFF. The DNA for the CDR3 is TGTGCCAGCAGCGTAGTTGGGAGAGGGTCCTACAATGAGCAGTTCTTC.

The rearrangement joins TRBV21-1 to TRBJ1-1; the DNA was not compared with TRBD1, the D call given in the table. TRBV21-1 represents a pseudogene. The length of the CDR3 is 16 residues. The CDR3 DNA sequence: TGTGCCAGCAGCAGGTACCGGGACAGTAAACTTCTAGAAGCTTTCTTT. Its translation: CASSRYRDSKLLEAFF.

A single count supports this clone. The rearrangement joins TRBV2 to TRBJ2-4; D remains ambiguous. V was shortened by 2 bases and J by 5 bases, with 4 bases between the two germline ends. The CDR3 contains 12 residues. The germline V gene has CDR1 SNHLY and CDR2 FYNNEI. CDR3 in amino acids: CASSEIENIQYF. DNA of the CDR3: TGTGCCAGCAGTGAAATCGAAAACATTCAGTACTTC.

CDR3 sequence reads: CASRQATDRVDNEQYF. CDR3 DNA: TGTGCCAGCAGGCAAGCCACGGACAGGGTAGACAACGAGCAGTACTTC. The gene calls are TRBV28 and TRBJ2-7; 8 bases line up with TRBD1. The CDR3 runs 16 residues. V was pared by 6 bases and J by 5 bases, with 15 bases of the junction left unmatched. CDR1 and CDR2 from the germline V gene are MDHEN and SYDVKM.

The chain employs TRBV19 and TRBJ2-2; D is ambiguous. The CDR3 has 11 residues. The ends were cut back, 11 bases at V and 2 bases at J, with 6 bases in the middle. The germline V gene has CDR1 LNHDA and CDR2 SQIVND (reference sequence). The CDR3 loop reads CACGNTGELFF. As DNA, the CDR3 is TGTGCCTGTGGTAACACCGGGGAGCTGTTTTTT.

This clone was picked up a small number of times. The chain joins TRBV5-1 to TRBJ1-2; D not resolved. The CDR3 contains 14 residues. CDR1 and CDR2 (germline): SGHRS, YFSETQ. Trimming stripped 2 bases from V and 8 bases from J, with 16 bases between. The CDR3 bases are TGCGCCAGCAGCTTAGACCTTAACCGGGAGGGCTACACCTTC. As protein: CASSLDLNREGYTF.

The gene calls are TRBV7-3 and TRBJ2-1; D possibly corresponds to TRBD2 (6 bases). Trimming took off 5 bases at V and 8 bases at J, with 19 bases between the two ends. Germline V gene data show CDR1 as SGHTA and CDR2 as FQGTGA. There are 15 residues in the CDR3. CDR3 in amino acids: CASSRVPGGSDEQFF. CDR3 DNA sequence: TGTGCCAGCAGCCGCGTCCCCGGAGGGAGCGATGAGCAGTTCTTC.

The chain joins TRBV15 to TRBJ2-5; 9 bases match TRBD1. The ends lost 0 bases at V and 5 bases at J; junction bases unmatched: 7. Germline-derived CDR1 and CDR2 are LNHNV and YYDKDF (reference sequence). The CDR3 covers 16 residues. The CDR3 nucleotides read TGTGCCACCAGCAGAGACCGAACAGGGGGCACGGAGACCCAGTACTTC. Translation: CATSRDRTGGTETQYF.

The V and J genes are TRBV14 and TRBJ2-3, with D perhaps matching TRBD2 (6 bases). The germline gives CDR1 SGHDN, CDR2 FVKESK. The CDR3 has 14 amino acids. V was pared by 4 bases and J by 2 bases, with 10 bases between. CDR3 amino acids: CASSLPGDTDTQYF. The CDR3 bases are TGTGCCAGCAGCCTTCCGGGGGACACAGATACGCAGTATTTT. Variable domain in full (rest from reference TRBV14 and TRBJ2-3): EAGVTQFPSHSVIEKGQTVTLRCDPISGHDNLYWYRRVMGKEIKFLLHFVKESKQDESGMPNNRFLAERTGGTYSTLKVQPAELEDSGVYFCASSLPGDTDTQYFGPGTRLTVL.

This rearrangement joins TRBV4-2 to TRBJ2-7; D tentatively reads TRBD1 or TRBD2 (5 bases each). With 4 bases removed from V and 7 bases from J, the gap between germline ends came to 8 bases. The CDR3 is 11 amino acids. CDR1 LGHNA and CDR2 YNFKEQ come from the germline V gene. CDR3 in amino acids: CASSRDLEQYF. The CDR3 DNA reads TGTGCCAGCAGCCGGGACCTGGAGCAGTACTTC.

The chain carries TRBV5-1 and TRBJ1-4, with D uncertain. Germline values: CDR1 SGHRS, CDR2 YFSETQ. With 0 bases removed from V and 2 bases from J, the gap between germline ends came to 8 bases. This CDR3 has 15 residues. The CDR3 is CASSLAGPTNEKLFF. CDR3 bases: TGCGCCAGCAGCTTGGCCGGACCTACTAATGAAAAACTGTTTTTT.

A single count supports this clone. CDR3 sequence reads: CASSLLGAGGYEQYF. The CDR3 bases are TGTGCCAGCAGCCTCCTCGGGGCCGGCGGGTACGAGCAGTACTTC. J is TRBJ2-7 and V is TRBV7-9; D might be TRBD1 or TRBD2, each matching 5 bases. Germline V gives CDR1 SEHNR, CDR2 FQNEAQ (reference sequence). V was cut by 5 bases and J by 4 bases, with 18 bases left in between. This CDR3 has 15 residues.

Written as DNA, the CDR3 is TGTGCCAGCAGTTTATACCCTTCCGGGACAGGGAGTGAGCAGTTCTTC. This encodes CASSLYPSGTGSEQFF. The chain combines TRBV27 with TRBJ2-1; 9 bases agree with TRBD1. Germline CDR1 MNHEY, CDR2 SMNVEV (reference sequence). This CDR3 comprises 16 residues. With V trimmed by 1 base and J by 9 bases, 10 bases remained unmatched.

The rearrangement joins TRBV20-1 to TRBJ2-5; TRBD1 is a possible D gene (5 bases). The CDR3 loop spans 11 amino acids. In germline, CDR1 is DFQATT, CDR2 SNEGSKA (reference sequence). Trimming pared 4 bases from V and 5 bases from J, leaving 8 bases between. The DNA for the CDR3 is TGCAGTGCTACAGGGAAGGAGACCCAGTACTTC. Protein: CSATGKETQYF.

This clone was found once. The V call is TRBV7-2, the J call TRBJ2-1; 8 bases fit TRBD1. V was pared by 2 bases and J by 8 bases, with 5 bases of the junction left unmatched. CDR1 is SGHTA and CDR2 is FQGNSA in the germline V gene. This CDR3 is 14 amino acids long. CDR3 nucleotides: TGTGCCAGCAGCTTATTCAGGGGGCACGATGAGCAGTTCTTC. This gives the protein CASSLFRGHDEQFF.

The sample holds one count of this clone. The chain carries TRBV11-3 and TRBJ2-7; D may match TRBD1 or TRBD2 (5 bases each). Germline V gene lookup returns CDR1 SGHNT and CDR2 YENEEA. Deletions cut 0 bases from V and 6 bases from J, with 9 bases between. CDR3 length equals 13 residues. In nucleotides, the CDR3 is TGTGCCAGCAGCTTAGAATGGGGACGCGAGCAGTACTTC. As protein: CASSLEWGREQYF.

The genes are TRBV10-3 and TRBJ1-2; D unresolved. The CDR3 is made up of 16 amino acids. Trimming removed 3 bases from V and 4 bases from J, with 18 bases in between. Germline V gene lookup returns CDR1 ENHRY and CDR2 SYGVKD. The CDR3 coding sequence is TGTGCCATCAGTGAACCGCCAGGACGGGTAGGCTATGGCTACACCTTC. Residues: CAISEPPGRVGYGYTF.

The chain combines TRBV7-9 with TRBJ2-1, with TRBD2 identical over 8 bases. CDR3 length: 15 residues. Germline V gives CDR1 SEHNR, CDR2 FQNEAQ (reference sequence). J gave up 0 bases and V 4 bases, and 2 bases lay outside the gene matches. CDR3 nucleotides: TGTGCCAGCAGCTACGGGAGGGCCTCCTACAATGAGCAGTTCTTC. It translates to CASSYGRASYNEQFF. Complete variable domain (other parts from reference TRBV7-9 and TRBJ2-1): DTGVSQNPRHKITKRGQNVTFRCDPISEHNRLYWYRQTLGQGPEFLTYFQNEAQLEKSRLLSDRFSAERPKGSFSTLEIQRTEQGDSAMYLCASSYGRASYNEQFFGPGTRLTVL.